This T cell receptor beta chain was captured in a study of identifying expanded T cells in peripheral blood. Regarding the study as a whole: Technical replicates showed roughly 1.2 changed clones; two weeks roughly 16; four weeks 19. Roughly two-week clone count variance significantly increased as total template count grew.

Deletions cut 10 bases from V and 0 bases from J, with 16 bases between. The germline gives CDR1 SGHKS, CDR2 YYEKEE (reference sequence). The CDR3 is 14 amino acids. With respect to this clone: Its antigen is as yet unknown.

During the collection period, no donor immune events like infections were recorded. Repertoires were generated with immunoSEQ multiplex PCR, while TCRdb's copy carries only in-frame clones and drops some. The sample has around 63,000 clones; around 87% are singletons. The chain recombines TRBV5-5 with TRBJ1-2; D gene unclear. What was sequenced was blood. This TCR came from a person aged 18 to 75 in good health. CDR3 bases: TGTGCCTCCCGAGTAGAAACCGCTAACTATGGCTACACCTTC. It translates to CASRVETANYGYTF.